In its sample, the clone carrying this TCR beta chain was seen many times. Amplified TCR beta CDR3 regions came from RNA transcripts. The study used the HTBI primer set for a first-round RT-PCR of the TCR CDR3. One entry per CDR3 protein, called by TCRdb with MiXCR from the multiplex PCR reads. The sample consists of a few hundred thousand distinct CDR3 sequences, 14% to 15% of them appearing once. This sample was taken from a study of T cells in Graves' hyperthyroidism and ophthalmopathy. After removal of 3 bases from V and 4 bases from J, the junction contained 9 bases not matched to a gene. CDR3 length: 18 amino acids. Germline CDR1 is LGHDT and CDR2 is YNNKEL (reference sequence).

This chain uses TRBV3-1 with TRBJ2-1; 13 bases are a match to TRBD2. Sequenced material: blood. This sequence originates from a woman aged 25 to 45 with Graves' hyperthyroidism. CDR3 sequence: CASSHGGLAGVGYNEQFF. The CDR3, as DNA: TGTGCCAGCAGCCACGGAGGACTAGCGGGAGTAGGGTACAATGAGCAGTTCTTC.